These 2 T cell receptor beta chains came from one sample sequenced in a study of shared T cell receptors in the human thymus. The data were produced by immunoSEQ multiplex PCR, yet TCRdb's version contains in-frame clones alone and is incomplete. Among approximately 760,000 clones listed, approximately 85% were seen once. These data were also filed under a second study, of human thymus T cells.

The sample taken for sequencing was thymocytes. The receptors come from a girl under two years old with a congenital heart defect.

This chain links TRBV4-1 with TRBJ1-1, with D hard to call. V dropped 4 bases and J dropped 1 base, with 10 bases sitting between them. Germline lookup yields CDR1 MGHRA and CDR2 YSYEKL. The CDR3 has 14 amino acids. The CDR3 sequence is CASSPHLRNTEAFF. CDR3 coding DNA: TGCGCCAGCAGCCCCCACCTCAGGAACACTGAAGCTTTCTTT.

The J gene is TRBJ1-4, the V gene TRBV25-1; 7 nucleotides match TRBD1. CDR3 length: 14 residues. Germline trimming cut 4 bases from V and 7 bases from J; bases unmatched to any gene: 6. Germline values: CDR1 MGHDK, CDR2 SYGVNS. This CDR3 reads CASSVDRVGEKLFF. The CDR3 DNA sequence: TGTGCCAGCAGTGTTGACAGGGTCGGTGAAAAACTGTTTTTT.